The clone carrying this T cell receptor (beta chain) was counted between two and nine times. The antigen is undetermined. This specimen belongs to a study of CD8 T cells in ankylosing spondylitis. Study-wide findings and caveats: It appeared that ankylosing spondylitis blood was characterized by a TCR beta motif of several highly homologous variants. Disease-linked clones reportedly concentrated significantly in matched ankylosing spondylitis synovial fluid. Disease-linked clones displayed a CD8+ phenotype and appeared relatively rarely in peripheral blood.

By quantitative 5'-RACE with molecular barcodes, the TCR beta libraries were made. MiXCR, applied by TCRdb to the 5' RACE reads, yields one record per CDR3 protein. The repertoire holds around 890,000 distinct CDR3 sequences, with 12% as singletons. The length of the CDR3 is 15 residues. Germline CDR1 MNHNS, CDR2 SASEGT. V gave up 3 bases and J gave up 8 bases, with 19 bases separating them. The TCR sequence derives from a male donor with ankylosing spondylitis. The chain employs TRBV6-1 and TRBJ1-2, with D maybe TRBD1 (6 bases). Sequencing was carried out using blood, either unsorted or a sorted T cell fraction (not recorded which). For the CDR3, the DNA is TGTGCCAGCAGTGATGCCTACGTGGGGGCGGACGGCTACACCTTC. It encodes CASSDAYVGADGYTF.